The rows below give T cell receptor beta chains drawn from one sample of a study of T cells in Graves' hyperthyroidism and ophthalmopathy. Each CDR3 protein is one row after TCRdb ran MiXCR on the multiplex PCR reads. The data contain a few hundred thousand distinct CDR3 sequences, just over 45% of them seen just once; the ten biggest clones take up about 7.8%. Input material: peripheral blood or thyroid tissue (not recorded which). The origin of the receptors is a woman younger than 30 with Graves' hyperthyroidism. The CDR3 runs from the conserved cysteine through the conserved F or W. Fields, in order: CDR3 DNA, CDR3 protein, clone size, V gene, D gene, J gene. D genes are given only for firm matches. Size values are once, few and many counts, or a class for expanded clones, and some rows have none.

TGTGCCAGCACCCCTAGACTGATGGGAGGTGAGACCCAGTACTTC | CASTPRLMGGETQYF | many | TRBV12-3/TRBV12-4 | . | TRBJ2-5
TGTGCCAGCAGCCAAACCGGGCGCCGGAGTTACAAGCAGTACTTC | CASSQTGRRSYKQYF | . | TRBV7-2 | . | TRBJ2-7
TGTGCCACCAGTGGAGGGTTTCTGAACACCGGAGAGCTGTTTTTT | CATSGGFLNTGELFF | . | TRBV24-1 | . | TRBJ2-2
TGTGCCATCAGATTACAGGCAAATGAAAAACTGTTTTTT | CAIRLQANEKLFF | . | TRBV10-3 | . | TRBJ1-4
TGTGCCAGCAGCGTATATGAGCAGGGGTACGAGCAGTACTTC | CASSVYEQGYEQYF | many | TRBV9 | . | TRBJ2-7
TGTGCCATCAGGGCTGGACTAGCGGGAGACGAGCAGTACTTC | CAIRAGLAGDEQYF | . | TRBV10-3 | TRBD2 | TRBJ2-7
TGTGCCAGCAGTCTGGGCTGGGGGGGTGCTGAAGCTTTCTTT | CASSLGWGGAEAFF | few | TRBV6-5 | . | TRBJ1-1
TGTGCCACCAGTGAAGGGGGACCCTCCTACGAGCAGTACTTC | CATSEGGPSYEQYF | . | TRBV24-1 | . | TRBJ2-7
TGTGCCAGCAGACAGACAGATGAAAAACTGTTTTTT | CASRQTDEKLFF | . | TRBV7-9 | . | TRBJ1-4
TGTGCCAGCAGCCACTCCAGGGGGCAAGGTGAAAAACTGTTTTTT | CASSHSRGQGEKLFF | many | TRBV11-2 | TRBD1 | TRBJ1-4
TGTGCCAGCAGCTTGACAGGGGGCTTAGGAAACACCATATATTTT | CASSLTGGLGNTIYF | many | TRBV11-2 | TRBD1 | TRBJ1-3
TGCAGCTCCCTTCAGGGGGTGTACGAGCAGTACTTC | CSSLQGVYEQYF | . | TRBV29-1 | TRBD1 | TRBJ2-7
TGCGCCAGCAGCAGGGGGACAGGTGCGCCCCAAGAGACCCAGTACTTC | CASSRGTGAPQETQYF | . | TRBV5-1 | TRBD1 | TRBJ2-5
TGCAGTGCCAAAGCCGGGGAGCTGTTTTTT | CSAKAGELFF | . | TRBV20-1 | . | TRBJ2-2
TGTGCCAGCAGTGTCACCTTTGGGGAGACCCAGTACTTC | CASSVTFGETQYF | many | TRBV25-1 | . | TRBJ2-5
TGTGCCAGCCGCAACCCGGGACTAGCGGATCACGAGCAGTACTTC | CASRNPGLADHEQYF | many | TRBV4-2 | TRBD2 | TRBJ2-7
TGTGCCCTTACCGGCGGGACAGGAGGTCAGCCCCAGCATTTT | CALTGGTGGQPQHF | . | TRBV10-3 | TRBD1 | TRBJ1-5
TGTGCCAGCAGCTTAGAGTTATTC | CASSLELF | . | TRBV11-2 | . | TRBJ1-4
TGTGCCAGCAGTGAGGAGAACAGGTCCTACGAGCAGTACTTC | CASSEENRSYEQYF | . | TRBV2 | . | TRBJ2-7
TGTGCCAGCAGCTCATCAGCGGGAGCCTACGAGCAGTACTTC | CASSSSAGAYEQYF | . | TRBV7-8 | TRBD2 | TRBJ2-7
TGTGCCAGCAGCTTTGGTTTAGCGGTGGGGGAGACCCAGTACTTC | CASSFGLAVGETQYF | . | TRBV7-2 | . | TRBJ2-5
TGCAGTGCTAGTAGTATTAGGGGCAATCAGCCCCAGCATTTT | CSASSIRGNQPQHF | many | TRBV20-1 | . | TRBJ1-5
TGTGCCAGCAGCGTAGTGACAGGGGGCAATCAGCCCCAGCATTTT | CASSVVTGGNQPQHF | . | TRBV7-6 | TRBD1 | TRBJ1-5
TGCGCCAGCAGCCAAGATCCGAGGGGCGGTCAGCCCCAGCATTTT | CASSQDPRGGQPQHF | many | TRBV4-3 | . | TRBJ1-5
TGTGCCAGCAGTGGGGGCTTGCTGTTTTTT | CASSGGLLFF | . | TRBV2 | . | TRBJ1-4
TGTGCCAGCAGCTCCTGGTGGAGCTCCTACAATGAGACCCAGTACTTC | CASSSWWSSYNETQYF | . | TRBV7-8 | . | TRBJ2-5
TGCAGCGTTGAAGGGAACAGGGGGCCCCACAATGAGCAGTTCTTT | CSVEGNRGPHNEQFF | . | TRBV29-1 | TRBD1 | TRBJ1-1
TGCGCCAGCAGCTTGGCAGTAGCGGGAGGTCCCTACAATGAGCAGTACTTC | CASSLAVAGGPYNEQYF | . | TRBV5-1 | TRBD2 | TRBJ2-5
TGTGCCTGGAGTGTATTGGGGGACTCCTACGAGCAGTACTTC | CAWSVLGDSYEQYF | few | TRBV30 | . | TRBJ2-7
TGTGCCAGCAGCTTGAGAGAAGAAAAACTGTTTTTT | CASSLREEKLFF | many | TRBV5-8 | . | TRBJ1-4
TGTGCCAGCAGCCACGCCCAGGGGAGCGGGGAGCTGTTTTTT | CASSHAQGSGELFF | . | TRBV11-3 | . | TRBJ2-2
TGTGCCAGCAGTTCGGGACAGTTAAACCTTCACGCTTTCTTT | CASSSGQLNLHAFF | many | TRBV12-3/TRBV12-4 | TRBD1 | TRBJ1-1
TGTGCCAGCAGTGTACAACCGACAGGAAATCAGCCCCAGCATTTT | CASSVQPTGNQPQHF | many | TRBV12-3/TRBV12-4 | . | TRBJ1-5
TGCAGCGTTGAGGGACAGCGTTTGGGCTACACCTTC | CSVEGQRLGYTF | many | TRBV29-1 | TRBD1 | TRBJ1-2
TGCGCCAGCAGCCCCGGGGTAAGCTCCTACGAGCAGTACTTC | CASSPGVSSYEQYF | many | TRBV4-3 | . | TRBJ2-7
TGTGCCAGCAGCTTCGGACAGGCCACCTACGAGCAGTACTTC | CASSFGQATYEQYF | many | TRBV11-2 | TRBD1 | TRBJ2-7
TGTGCCAGCAGGCCGTTTAGCGGGAGAAATGAGCAGTTCTTC | CASRPFSGRNEQFF | . | TRBV14 | TRBD2 | TRBJ2-1
TGTGCCAGCAGTGAGGGGTCGGGGACCAATTCCTACGAGCAGTACTTC | CASSEGSGTNSYEQYF | few | TRBV2 | . | TRBJ2-7
TGTGCCAGCAGTGATCCCCACAGGGGCGCCGGCACCGGGGAGCTGTTTTTT | CASSDPHRGAGTGELFF | many | TRBV25-1 | TRBD1 | TRBJ2-2
TGTGCCAGCAGAAGGGAGGGTTTATTCTACGAGCAGTACTTC | CASRREGLFYEQYF | few | TRBV6-5 | TRBD2 | TRBJ2-7
TGTGCCAGCAGCTCGGGGGCCAGGGGGTTAAATCAGCCCCAGTACTTC | CASSSGARGLNQPQYF | . | TRBV7-9 | . | TRBJ2-5
TGTGCCAGCAGCTTAAAGACCCCTAGCGGGCCCACAGATACGCAGTATTTT | CASSLKTPSGPTDTQYF | . | TRBV7-3 | TRBD2 | TRBJ2-3
TGTGCCAGCAGCTTGGCCGTGGATACAGATACGCAGTATTTT | CASSLAVDTDTQYF | few | TRBV5-8 | . | TRBJ2-3